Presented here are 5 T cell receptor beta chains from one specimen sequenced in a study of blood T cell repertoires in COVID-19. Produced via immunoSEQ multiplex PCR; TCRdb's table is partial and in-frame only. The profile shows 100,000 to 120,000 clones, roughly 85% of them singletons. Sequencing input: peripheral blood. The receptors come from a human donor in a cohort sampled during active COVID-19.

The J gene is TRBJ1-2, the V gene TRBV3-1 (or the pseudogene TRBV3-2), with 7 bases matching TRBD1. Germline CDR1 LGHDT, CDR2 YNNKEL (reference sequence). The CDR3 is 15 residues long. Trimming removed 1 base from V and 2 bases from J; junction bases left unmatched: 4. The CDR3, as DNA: TGTGCCAGCAGCCAAGGGCACAGGGGAAACTATGGCTACACCTTC. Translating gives CASSQGHRGNYGYTF.

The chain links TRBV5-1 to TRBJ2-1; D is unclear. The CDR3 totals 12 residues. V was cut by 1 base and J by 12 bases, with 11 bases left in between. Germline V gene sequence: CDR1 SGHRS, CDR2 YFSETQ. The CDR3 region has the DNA TGCGCCAGCAGCTTGCCTGGAAGAGGGCAGTTCTTC. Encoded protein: CASSLPGRGQFF.

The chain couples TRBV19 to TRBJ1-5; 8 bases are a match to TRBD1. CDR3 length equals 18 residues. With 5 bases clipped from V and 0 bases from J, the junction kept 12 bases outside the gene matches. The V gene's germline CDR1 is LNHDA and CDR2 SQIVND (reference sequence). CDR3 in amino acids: CASSHPPTGDYSNQPQHF. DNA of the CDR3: TGTGCCAGTAGTCATCCCCCGACAGGGGATTATAGCAATCAGCCCCAGCATTTT. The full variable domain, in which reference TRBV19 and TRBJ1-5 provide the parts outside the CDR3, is DGGITQSPKYLFRKEGQNVTLSCEQNLNHDAMYWYRQDPGQGLRLIYYSQIVNDFQKGDIAEGYSVSREKKESFPLTVTSAQKNPTAFYLCASSHPPTGDYSNQPQHFGDGTRLSIL.

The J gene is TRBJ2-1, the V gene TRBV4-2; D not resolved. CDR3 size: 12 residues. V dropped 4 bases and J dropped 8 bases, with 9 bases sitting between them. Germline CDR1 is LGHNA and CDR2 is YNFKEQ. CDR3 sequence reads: CASSPANDEQFF. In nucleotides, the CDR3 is TGTGCCAGCAGCCCCGCTAACGATGAGCAGTTCTTC.

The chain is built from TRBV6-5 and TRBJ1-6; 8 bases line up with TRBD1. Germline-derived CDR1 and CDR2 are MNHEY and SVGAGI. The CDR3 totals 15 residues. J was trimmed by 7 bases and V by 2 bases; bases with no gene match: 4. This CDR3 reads CASSYMGTGNSPLHF. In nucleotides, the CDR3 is TGTGCCAGCAGTTACATGGGGACAGGCAATTCACCCCTCCACTTT.